This entry concerns a single T cell receptor (beta chain). It has no known antigen specificity. No much larger clone is present one base from it, and per-base qualities are unavailable. For deep sequencing, PBMC libraries mostly used around 470 ng of input genomic DNA, with six replicates for each sample. Following the manufacturer's instructions, the team built TCRbeta libraries using the immunoSEQ hsTCRbeta kit. An Illumina NovaSeq 6000 S4 flow cell was used to sequence the final libraries, which had first been combined to 3 nM. The source study handled its data this way. The immunoSEQ Analyzer handled quality control and preprocessing of the raw data. The analysis was limited to productive rearrangements, and each clonotype was defined by a unique CDR3 amino acid sequence. Repertoire clonality was estimated as the Gini-Simpson index, which was computed with the R package tcR. Student's t test was used to compare Gini indices, and Pearson correlation was used to assess associations with tumor size change. Imported from immuneACCESS, the table was reduced by TCRdb to in-frame sequences with V and J called. These copies leave out some clones; in studies compared against another copy, an unresolved V gene accounts for under half, and the cause of the remainder is not known. D and trimming come from the DNA, and the V and J calls and clone size come from that table. The sample table lists tens of thousands of clones, 83% of them with a count of one. The ten largest clones represent 3% to 3.5% of the sample.

The sample originates from a study of neoadjuvant anti-PD-1 for oral cavity cancer (TCRdb year 2021). Regarding the research as a whole: Three to four biweekly doses of nivolumab at 3 mg/kg were mostly administered to patients before curative-intent surgical resection. A fourth nivolumab dose was given around day 43 to patients without progression, and definitive surgical resection was performed in those patients on days 50-56. Patients with complete response, partial response or stable disease by RECIST 1.1 were defined as responders, whereas patients with progression were defined as non-responders. The parent correlative cohort had eleven to twelve patients and a response rate of roughly 31%.

Measured from the cysteine to the phenylalanine, the CDR3 is 13 residues long. Here the CDR3 DNA is all that survives: 39 bases in frame from base 1. V drops 0 bases and J drops 3 bases, leaving 4 bases in between. Based on the germline V gene, the CDR1 and CDR2 sequences are SGHVS and FQNEAQ. What the study reported, not specific to this receptor: The TCR analyses had only a few patients in each response group, and the authors called for validation in larger cohorts. Higher pretreatment blood Treg/Th17 ratios correlated with higher pretreatment blood TCRbeta clonality and lower post-treatment tumor TCRbeta clonality. Within PBMCs, T cell clonality (Gini index) was significantly higher in non-responders than responders after neoadjuvant nivolumab.

This specimen's time point label, per the study, means: before neoadjuvant nivolumab. None of the patients had received prior systemic or radiation treatment, and all were newly diagnosed with stage II-IVA oral cavity squamous cell carcinoma. Everyone in the cohort had locally advanced, HPV-negative oral cavity squamous cell carcinoma. Peripheral blood mononuclear cells were analyzed directly, without maintenance or expansion in culture. The samples were obtained from a longitudinal correlative study of a single-arm phase II trial testing neoadjuvant nivolumab in oral cavity squamous cell carcinoma. Subject-matched pre- and post-treatment PBMCs and tumors from three responders and three non-responders were subjected to genomic DNA-based TCRbeta sequencing. Peripheral blood mononuclear cells were collected before nivolumab treatment and were collected again after treatment, at the time of surgery. The Maxwell RSC DNA from Cells kit was used to isolate genomic DNA from PBMCs.

The sample was PBMCs, taken before nivolumab (anti-PD-1) treatment. The source is a person aged 35-80 years with oral cavity squamous cell carcinoma. The chain was built from TRBV7-8 and TRBJ2-3, with the D gene not confidently named. For the CDR3, the sequence is CASSLALTDTQYF. The DNA reads TGTGCCAGCAGCTTAGCGCTAACAGATACGCAGTATTTT.